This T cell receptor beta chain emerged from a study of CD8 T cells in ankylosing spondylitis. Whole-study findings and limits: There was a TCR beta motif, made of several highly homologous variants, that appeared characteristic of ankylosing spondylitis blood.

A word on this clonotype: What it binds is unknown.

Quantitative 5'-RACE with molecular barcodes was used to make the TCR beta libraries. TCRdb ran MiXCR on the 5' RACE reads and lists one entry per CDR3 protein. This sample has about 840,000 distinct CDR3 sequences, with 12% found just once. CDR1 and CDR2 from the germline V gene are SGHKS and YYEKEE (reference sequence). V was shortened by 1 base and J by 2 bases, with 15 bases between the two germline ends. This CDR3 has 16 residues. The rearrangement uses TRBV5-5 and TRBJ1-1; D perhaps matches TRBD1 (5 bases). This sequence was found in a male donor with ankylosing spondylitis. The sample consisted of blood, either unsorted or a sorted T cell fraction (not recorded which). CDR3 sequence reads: CASSLLQGEVNTEAFF. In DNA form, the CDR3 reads TGTGCCAGCAGCTTGCTCCAGGGTGAGGTAAACACTGAAGCTTTCTTT.